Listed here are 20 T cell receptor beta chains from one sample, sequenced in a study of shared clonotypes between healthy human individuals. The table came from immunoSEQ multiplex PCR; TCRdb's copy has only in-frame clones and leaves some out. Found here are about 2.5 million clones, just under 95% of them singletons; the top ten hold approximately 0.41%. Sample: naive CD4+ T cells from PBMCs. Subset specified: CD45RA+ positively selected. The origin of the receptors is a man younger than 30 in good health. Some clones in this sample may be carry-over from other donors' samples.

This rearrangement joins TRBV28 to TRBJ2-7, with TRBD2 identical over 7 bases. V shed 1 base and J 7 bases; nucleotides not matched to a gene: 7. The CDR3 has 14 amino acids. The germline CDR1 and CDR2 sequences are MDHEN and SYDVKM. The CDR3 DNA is TGTGCCAGCAGTTTATCGGCGGGAGCTGGAGAGCAGTACTTC. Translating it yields CASSLSAGAGEQYF.

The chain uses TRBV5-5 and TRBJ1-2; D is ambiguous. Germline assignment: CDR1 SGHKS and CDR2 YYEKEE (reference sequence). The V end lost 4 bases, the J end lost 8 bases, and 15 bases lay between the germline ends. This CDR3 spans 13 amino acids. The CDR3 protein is CASSPNTLGGYTF. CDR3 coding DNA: TGTGCCAGCAGCCCGAACACCCTCGGGGGCTACACCTTC.

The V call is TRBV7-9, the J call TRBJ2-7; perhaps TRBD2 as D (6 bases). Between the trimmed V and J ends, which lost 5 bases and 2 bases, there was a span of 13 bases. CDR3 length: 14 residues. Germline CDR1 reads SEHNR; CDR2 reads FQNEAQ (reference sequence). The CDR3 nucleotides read TGTGCCAGCAGCCCCCCCGGGGGTCCCTACGAGCAGTACTTC. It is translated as CASSPPGGPYEQYF.

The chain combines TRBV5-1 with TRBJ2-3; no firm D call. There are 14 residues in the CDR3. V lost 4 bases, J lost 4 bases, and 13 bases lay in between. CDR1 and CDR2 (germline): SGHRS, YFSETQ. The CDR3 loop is CASSPLGPPDTQYF. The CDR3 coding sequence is TGCGCCAGCAGCCCATTAGGACCCCCAGATACGCAGTATTTT. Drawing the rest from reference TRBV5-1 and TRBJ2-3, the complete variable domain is KAGVTQTPRYLIKTRGQQVTLSCSPISGHRSVSWYQQTPGQGLQFLFEYFSETQRNKGNFPGRFSGRQFSNSRSEMNVSTLELGDSALYLCASSPLGPPDTQYFGPGTRLTVL.

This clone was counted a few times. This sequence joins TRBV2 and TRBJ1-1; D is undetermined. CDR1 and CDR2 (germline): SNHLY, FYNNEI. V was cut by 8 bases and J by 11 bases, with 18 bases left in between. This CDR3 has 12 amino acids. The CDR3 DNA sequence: TGTGCCAGCGGGGAGTGGGCGCAACTGGCTTTCTTT. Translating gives CASGEWAQLAFF.

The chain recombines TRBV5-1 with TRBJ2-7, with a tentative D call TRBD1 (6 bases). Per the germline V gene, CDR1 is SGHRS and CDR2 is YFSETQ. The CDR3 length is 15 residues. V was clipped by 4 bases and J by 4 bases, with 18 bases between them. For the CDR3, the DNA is TGCGCCAGCAGCCTGGGGGCAGGGAACCCGTACGAGCAGTACTTC. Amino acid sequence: CASSLGAGNPYEQYF.

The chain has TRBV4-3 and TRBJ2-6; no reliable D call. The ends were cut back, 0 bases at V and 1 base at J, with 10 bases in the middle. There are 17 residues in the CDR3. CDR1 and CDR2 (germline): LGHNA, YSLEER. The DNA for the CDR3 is TGCGCCAGCAGCCAAGAGAATCGGGCATCTGGGGCCAACGTCCTGACTTTC. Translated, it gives CASSQENRASGANVLTF.

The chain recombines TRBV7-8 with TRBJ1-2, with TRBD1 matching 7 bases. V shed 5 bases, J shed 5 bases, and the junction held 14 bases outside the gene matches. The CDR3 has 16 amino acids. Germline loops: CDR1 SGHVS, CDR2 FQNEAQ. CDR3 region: CASSERQGSPLYGYTF. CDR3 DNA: TGTGCCAGCAGCGAACGACAGGGATCCCCTCTATATGGCTACACCTTC.

The CDR3 loop is CASTIDQGATNEKLFF. In DNA form, the CDR3 reads TGTGCCAGCACCATCGACCAGGGAGCAACTAATGAAAAACTGTTTTTT. The J gene is TRBJ1-4, the V gene TRBV28; tentatively, D is TRBD1 (5 bases). This CDR3 contains 16 residues. V lost 7 bases, J lost 0 bases, and 15 bases lay in between. Germline V gives CDR1 MDHEN, CDR2 SYDVKM.

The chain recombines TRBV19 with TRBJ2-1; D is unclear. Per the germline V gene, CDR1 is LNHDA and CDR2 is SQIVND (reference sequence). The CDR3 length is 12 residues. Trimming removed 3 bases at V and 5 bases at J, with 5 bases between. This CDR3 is CASSIAHNEQFF. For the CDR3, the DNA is TGTGCCAGTAGTATCGCCCACAATGAGCAGTTCTTC.

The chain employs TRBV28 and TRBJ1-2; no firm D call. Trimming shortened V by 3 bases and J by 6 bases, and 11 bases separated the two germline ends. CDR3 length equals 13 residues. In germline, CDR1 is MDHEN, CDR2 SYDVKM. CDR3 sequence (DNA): TGTGCCAGCAGTTTGAGGAGGGCCCATGGCTACACCTTC. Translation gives CASSLRRAHGYTF.

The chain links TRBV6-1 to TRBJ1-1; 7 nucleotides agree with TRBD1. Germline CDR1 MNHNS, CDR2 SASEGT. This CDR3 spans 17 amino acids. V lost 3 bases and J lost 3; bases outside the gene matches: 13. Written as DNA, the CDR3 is TGTGCCAGCAGTGACCTTCTCCCTCAGGGGGGGGACACTGAAGCTTTCTTT. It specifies CASSDLLPQGGDTEAFF.

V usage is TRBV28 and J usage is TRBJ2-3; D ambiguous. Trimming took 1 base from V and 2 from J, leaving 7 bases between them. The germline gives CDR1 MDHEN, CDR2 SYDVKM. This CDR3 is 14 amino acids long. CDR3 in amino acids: CASSLLRPTDTQYF. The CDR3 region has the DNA TGTGCCAGCAGTTTATTACGCCCCACAGATACGCAGTATTTT.

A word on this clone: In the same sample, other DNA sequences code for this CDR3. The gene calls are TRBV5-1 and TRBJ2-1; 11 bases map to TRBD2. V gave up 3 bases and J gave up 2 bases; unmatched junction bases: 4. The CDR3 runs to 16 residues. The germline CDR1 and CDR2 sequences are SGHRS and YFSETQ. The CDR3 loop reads CASSSLAGVTYNEQFF. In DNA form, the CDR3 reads TGCGCCAGCAGCTCACTAGCGGGAGTAACCTACAATGAGCAGTTCTTC. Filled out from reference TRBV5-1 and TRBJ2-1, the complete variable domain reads KAGVTQTPRYLIKTRGQQVTLSCSPISGHRSVSWYQQTPGQGLQFLFEYFSETQRNKGNFPGRFSGRQFSNSRSEMNVSTLELGDSALYLCASSSLAGVTYNEQFFGPGTRLTVL.

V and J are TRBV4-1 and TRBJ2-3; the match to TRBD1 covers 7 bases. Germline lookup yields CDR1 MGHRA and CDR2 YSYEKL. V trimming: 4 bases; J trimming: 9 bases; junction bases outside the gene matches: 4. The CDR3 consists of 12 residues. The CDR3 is CASSLLRGTQYF. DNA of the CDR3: TGCGCCAGCAGCCTCCTCAGGGGGACGCAGTATTTT.

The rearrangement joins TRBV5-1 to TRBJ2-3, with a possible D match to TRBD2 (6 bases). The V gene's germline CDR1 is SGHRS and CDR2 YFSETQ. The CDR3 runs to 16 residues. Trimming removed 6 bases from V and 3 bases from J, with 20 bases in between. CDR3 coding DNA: TGCGCCAGCACCCGGGGGACTTTGGAACAGACAGATACGCAGTATTTT. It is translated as CASTRGTLEQTDTQYF.

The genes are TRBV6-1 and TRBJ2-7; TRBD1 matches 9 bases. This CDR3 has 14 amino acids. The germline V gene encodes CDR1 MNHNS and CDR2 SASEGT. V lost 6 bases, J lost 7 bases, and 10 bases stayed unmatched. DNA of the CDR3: TGTGCCAGCAGGAACACAGGGGGCGCGGTGGAGCAGTACTTC. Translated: CASRNTGGAVEQYF.

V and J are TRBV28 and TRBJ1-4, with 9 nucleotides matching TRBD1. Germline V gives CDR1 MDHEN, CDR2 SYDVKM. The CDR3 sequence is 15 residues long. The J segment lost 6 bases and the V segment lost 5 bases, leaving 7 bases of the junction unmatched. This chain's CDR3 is CASSPTGQGDEKLFF. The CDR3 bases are TGTGCCAGCAGTCCAACGGGACAGGGTGATGAAAAACTGTTTTTT.

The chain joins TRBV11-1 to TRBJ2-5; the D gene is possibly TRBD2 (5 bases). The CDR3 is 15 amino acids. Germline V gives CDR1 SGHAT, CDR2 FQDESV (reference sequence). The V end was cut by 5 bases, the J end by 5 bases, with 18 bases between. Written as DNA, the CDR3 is TGTGCCAGCAGCCCCCCCGGCGGACGAGGGGAGACCCAGTACTTC. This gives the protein CASSPPGGRGETQYF.

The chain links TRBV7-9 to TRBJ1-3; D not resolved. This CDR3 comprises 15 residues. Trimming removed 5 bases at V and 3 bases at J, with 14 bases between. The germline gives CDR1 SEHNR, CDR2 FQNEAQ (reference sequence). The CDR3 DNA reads TGTGCCAGCAGCCCCGGACTTTTCCTTGGAAACACCATATATTTT. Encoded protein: CASSPGLFLGNTIYF.